These 7 T cell receptor beta chains were sequenced from one sample in a study of T cells in Graves' hyperthyroidism and ophthalmopathy (dated by TCRdb to between 2019 and 2020). Libraries were constructed by multiplex PCR. Sequencer: Illumina HiSeq 2000. TCR beta CDR3 regions were amplified from RNA transcripts. For the first round of RT-PCR on the TCR CDR3, the HTBI primer set was used together with the Qiagen OneStep RT-PCR kit. The public reads were reprocessed in TCRdb via fastp at Q25 and MiXCR, keeping in-frame beta chains. Here each entry gathers all rows of one CDR3 protein and keeps the most common genes and DNA. Recorded for this sample are approximately 400,000 distinct CDR3 sequences; about a fifth of them occurred a single time. 35% to 45% of the sample is taken by the ten largest. Sequenced: blood. Every receptor here comes from a man aged 18-30 years with Graves' ophthalmopathy.

This clonotype showed up many times. The chain combines TRBV6-1 with TRBJ1-4; D not certain. This CDR3 comprises 11 residues. CDR1 and CDR2 from the germline V gene are MNHNS and SASEGT. V was pared by 9 bases and J by 8 bases, with 10 bases between. The CDR3 loop is CASSNGEKLFF. The CDR3 DNA sequence: TGTGCCAGTAGTAATGGGGAAAAACTGTTTTTT.

The table lists this clonotype with many counts. This chain joins TRBV24-1 and TRBJ2-3; 11 bases agree with TRBD2. The germline V gene encodes CDR1 KGHDR and CDR2 SFDVKD. The CDR3 has 18 residues. With V trimmed by 0 bases and J by 1 base, 5 bases remained unmatched. CDR3 sequence (DNA): TGTGCCACCAGTGATTTGCGGGCGGGACTAGCGGGCACAGATACGCAGTATTTT. Residues: CATSDLRAGLAGTDTQYF.

This clonotype has just one count. The DNA of the CDR3 is TGTGCCAGCGGTCCTGCAGATACGCAGTATTTT. Amino acids: CASGPADTQYF. The chain uses TRBV28 and TRBJ2-3, with unresolved D. Germline V gene sequence: CDR1 MDHEN, CDR2 SYDVKM. The CDR3 totals 11 residues. The V and J ends lost 8 bases and 4 bases respectively, with 7 bases between them.

This clonotype was seen repeatedly, ten times or more. The V gene is TRBV28, the J gene TRBJ1-3, with a tentative D call TRBD1 (5 bases). Germline assignment: CDR1 MDHEN and CDR2 SYDVKM. Trimming pared 6 bases from V and 4 bases from J, leaving 13 bases between. The CDR3 runs 14 residues. The CDR3 DNA is TGTGCCAGCAGCCGCCCGGGGGAAGGAAACACCATATATTTT. Protein sequence: CASSRPGEGNTIYF.

The V call is TRBV18, the J call TRBJ1-2, with no clear D. Germline CDR1 KGHSH, CDR2 LQKENI. The CDR3 is made up of 15 amino acids. V was shortened by 1 base and J by 5 bases, with 14 bases between the two germline ends. CDR3 bases: TGTGCCAGCTCACCACGAGGCGGAGGGTTTTATGGCTACACCTTC. Protein product: CASSPRGGGFYGYTF.

There are many counts of this clonotype. The chain couples TRBV20-1 to TRBJ1-1; 7 nucleotides line up with TRBD1. Trimming cost V 3 bases and J 1 base; bases outside gene matches: 5. Germline lookup yields CDR1 DFQATT and CDR2 SNEGSKA (reference sequence). The CDR3 spans 14 residues. CDR3 sequence (DNA): TGCAGTGCTAGTAAGGGGGCCACGAACACTGAAGCTTTCTTT. This sequence encodes CSASKGATNTEAFF.

This clonotype was detected many times. In nucleotides, the CDR3 is TGTGCCAGCAGCCTGAGCTCTGGAAACACCATATATTTT. It yields the protein CASSLSSGNTIYF. The chain couples TRBV7-2 to TRBJ1-3; D unclear. Germline V gene lookup returns CDR1 SGHTA and CDR2 FQGNSA. The CDR3 is 13 amino acids. Trimming left V 5 bases short and J 0 bases short, with 5 bases between.